Below are 30 T cell receptor beta chains sequenced from a single sample in a study of blood T cell repertoires in COVID-19. Sequenced by immunoSEQ multiplex PCR; TCRdb stores in-frame clones only, minus some. Altogether 100,000 or so clones are present, roughly four fifths being singletons, with the ten largest covering around 13%. The sequencing sample was made of peripheral blood. The receptors stem from a human donor in a cohort sampled during active COVID-19.

The chain joins TRBV6-1 to TRBJ1-2; D gene unclear. V shed 3 bases and J shed 4 bases, with 6 bases lying between them. The CDR3 length is 12 residues. The germline V gene has CDR1 MNHNS and CDR2 SASEGT. The CDR3 DNA is TGTGCCAGCAGTGACAGATTCTATGGCTACACCTTC. Its translation: CASSDRFYGYTF.

The chain combines TRBV7-3 with TRBJ1-1, with a possible D match to TRBD1 (5 bases). V gave up 5 bases and J gave up 4 bases, with 14 bases separating them. The CDR3 spans 14 residues. Germline V gene data show CDR1 as SGHTA and CDR2 as FQGTGA. The CDR3 here is CASSPQGGITEAFF. The CDR3 nucleotides are TGTGCCAGCAGCCCTCAGGGTGGGATCACTGAAGCTTTCTTT.

This rearrangement joins TRBV9 to TRBJ2-5; TRBD1 matches 8 bases. V gave up 0 bases and J gave up 5 bases; unmatched junction bases: 9. The germline V gene has CDR1 SGDLS and CDR2 YYNGEE. The CDR3 spans 16 residues. Here the CDR3 reads CASSVGALDRAETQYF. The CDR3 DNA is TGTGCCAGCAGCGTAGGGGCTTTGGACAGGGCGGAGACCCAGTACTTC.

V usage is TRBV5-4 and J usage is TRBJ2-1, with 13 positions matching TRBD2. The trim removed 3 bases at V and 0 bases at J, leaving 9 bases unmatched. Germline assignment: CDR1 SGHNT and CDR2 YYREEE (reference sequence). The CDR3 has 19 residues. This CDR3 reads CASSSRTSGGLISYNEQFF. The DNA of the CDR3 is TGTGCCAGCAGCTCCCGGACTAGCGGGGGTCTCATCTCCTACAATGAGCAGTTCTTC.

This clone showed up just a few times. The chain joins TRBV6-5 to TRBJ2-7; 7 nucleotides agree with TRBD1. This CDR3 has 15 residues. The ends lost 6 bases at V and 0 bases at J; junction bases unmatched: 8. The V gene's germline CDR1 is MNHEY and CDR2 SVGAGI. In nucleotides, the CDR3 is TGTGCCAGCAGGATCACAGGGGACCTCTCCTACGAGCAGTACTTC. It specifies CASRITGDLSYEQYF.

The chain joins TRBV10-1 to TRBJ1-1; TRBD1 matches at 8 bases. There are 13 residues in the CDR3. Germline-derived CDR1 and CDR2 are WNHNN and SYGVQD (reference sequence). With 5 bases clipped from V and 4 bases from J, the junction kept 3 bases outside the gene matches. The CDR3 DNA sequence: TGCGCCAGCAGTTATGGACAGGGCACTGAAGCTTTCTTT. It encodes CASSYGQGTEAFF.

V gene TRBV5-4 combines with J gene TRBJ2-2; 7 bases agree with TRBD1. Germline loops: CDR1 SGHNT, CDR2 YYREEE (reference sequence). The V segment lost 4 bases and the J segment 4 bases; nucleotides outside the gene matches: 7. This CDR3 spans 15 amino acids. CDR3 sequence: CASSEGGAGTGELFF. The CDR3 bases are TGTGCCAGCAGCGAAGGGGGCGCGGGCACCGGGGAGCTGTTTTTT.

This rearrangement joins TRBV7-9 to TRBJ1-1; D gene ambiguous. CDR3 length: 13 amino acids. V shed 5 bases and J shed 3 bases, with 10 bases lying between them. Germline V gives CDR1 SEHNR, CDR2 FQNEAQ (reference sequence). In DNA form, the CDR3 reads TGTGCCAGCAGCACCAGTGAGGACACTGAAGCTTTCTTT. Translation gives CASSTSEDTEAFF. The whole variable domain, remainder taken from reference TRBV7-9 and TRBJ1-1, is DTGVSQNPRHKITKRGQNVTFRCDPISEHNRLYWYRQTLGQGPEFLTYFQNEAQLEKSRLLSDRFSAERPKGSFSTLEIQRTEQGDSAMYLCASSTSEDTEAFFGQGTRLTVV.

This clone was found a few times. The rearrangement uses TRBV7-2 and TRBJ2-1; 8 bases match TRBD1. CDR3 length equals 17 residues. V lost 0 bases and J lost 0; bases outside the gene matches: 4. Germline CDR1 reads SGHTA; CDR2 reads FQGNSA. This CDR3 reads CASSLAQGVSSYNEQFF. The CDR3 DNA reads as TGTGCCAGCAGCTTAGCACAGGGGGTCAGCTCCTACAATGAGCAGTTCTTC.

This clone has a single count. This chain uses TRBV14 with TRBJ2-3; 7 bases line up with TRBD1. The V and J ends lost 0 bases and 4 bases, in that order; junction bases with no gene match: 10. The CDR3 loop spans 17 amino acids. The germline V gene encodes CDR1 SGHDN and CDR2 FVKESK. CDR3: CASSQDRTGSRADTQYF. CDR3 DNA: TGTGCCAGCAGCCAAGATAGGACAGGTTCTCGAGCAGATACGCAGTATTTT.

The chain has TRBV5-8 and TRBJ2-1, with a tentative D call TRBD2 (6 bases). Trimming pared 1 base from V and 8 bases from J, leaving 13 bases between. The CDR3 covers 14 residues. Germline CDR1 and CDR2: SGHTS and YDEGEE. The CDR3 sequence: CASSLTRRADEQFF. The CDR3 nucleotides are TGTGCCAGCAGCTTGACTAGGAGGGCCGATGAGCAGTTCTTC.

This chain links TRBV9 with TRBJ2-6, with 7 bases lining up with TRBD1. With V trimmed by 0 bases and J by 0 bases, 12 bases remained unmatched. CDR3 size: 20 residues. CDR1 and CDR2 (germline): SGDLS, YYNGEE. DNA for the CDR3: TGTGCCAGCAGCGTAGGTCTTCCAGACAGGGCCCACTCTGGGGCCAACGTCCTGACTTTC. It specifies CASSVGLPDRAHSGANVLTF.

This chain connects TRBV18 to TRBJ1-1, with a possible D match to TRBD1 (5 bases). CDR3 length: 14 amino acids. Per the germline V gene, CDR1 is KGHSH and CDR2 is LQKENI. Trimming took off 6 bases at V and 6 bases at J, with 17 bases between the two ends. CDR3 in amino acids: CASSPTRREAEAFF. CDR3 DNA: TGTGCCAGCTCCCCTACGCGCAGGGAGGCTGAAGCTTTCTTT.

The chain joins TRBV5-4 to TRBJ2-3; TRBD1 matches 8 bases. This CDR3 comprises 13 residues. CDR1 SGHNT and CDR2 YYREEE come from the germline V gene (reference sequence). Trimming at V came to 4 bases and at J to 6 bases, leaving 4 bases not matched to a gene. The DNA of the CDR3 is TGTGCCAGCAGCACGGACAGGGCGGATACGCAGTATTTT. Its translation is CASSTDRADTQYF. Full variable domain (remainder filled in from reference TRBV5-4 and TRBJ2-3): ETGVTQSPTHLIKTRGQQVTLRCSSQSGHNTVSWYQQALGQGPQFIFQYYREEENGRGNFPPRFSGLQFPNYSSELNVNALELDDSALYLCASSTDRADTQYFGPGTRLTVL.

The gene calls are TRBV9 and TRBJ1-2; D gene unclear. This CDR3 is 16 amino acids long. Germline V gene data show CDR1 as SGDLS and CDR2 as YYNGEE. Trimming pared 4 bases from V and 4 bases from J, leaving 20 bases between. In DNA form, the CDR3 reads TGTGCCAGCAGCCTCCTATCCCCAGGAAAGGCCTATGGCTACACCTTC. Encoded protein: CASSLLSPGKAYGYTF. Variable domain in full (rest from reference TRBV9 and TRBJ1-2): DSGVTQTPKHLITATGQRVTLRCSPRSGDLSVYWYQQSLDQGLQFLIQYYNGEERAKGNILERFSAQQFPDLHSELNLSSLELGDSALYFCASSLLSPGKAYGYTFGSGTRLTVV.

This chain uses TRBV7-3 with TRBJ2-5, with TRBD2 matching over 7 bases. CDR3 length: 15 residues. V lost 2 bases to trimming and J lost 1 base; unmatched junction nucleotides: 4. In germline, CDR1 is SGHTA, CDR2 FQGTGA. The CDR3 reads CASSLWGGFQETQYF. The DNA of the CDR3 is TGTGCCAGCAGCTTATGGGGGGGTTTCCAAGAGACCCAGTACTTC.

The chain links TRBV7-2 to TRBJ2-7, with D possibly being TRBD1 (5 bases). The V gene's germline CDR1 is SGHTA and CDR2 FQGNSA. Trimming pared 5 bases from V and 3 bases from J, leaving 11 bases between. The length of the CDR3 is 13 residues. This CDR3 reads CASSQDRFYEQYF. The CDR3 coding sequence is TGTGCCAGCAGCCAAGACAGATTCTACGAGCAGTACTTC.

This clone turned up a few times. V gene TRBV6-5 combines with J gene TRBJ1-4; 8 nucleotides match TRBD1. Germline V gene sequence: CDR1 MNHEY, CDR2 SVGAGI. The CDR3 consists of 15 residues. The V segment lost 6 bases and the J segment 6 bases; nucleotides outside the gene matches: 9. CDR3 coding DNA: TGTGCCAGCAGAGACCCTGGACAGGGAGATGAAAAACTGTTTTTT. Translating gives CASRDPGQGDEKLFF.

This clone was recorded a few times. The chain uses TRBV7-8 and TRBJ2-1; TRBD2 matches 9 bases. Germline V gene lookup returns CDR1 SGHVS and CDR2 FQNEAQ. The CDR3 loop spans 17 amino acids. V trimming: 4 bases; J trimming: 0 bases; junction bases outside the gene matches: 7. The CDR3: CASSSRGGRGSYNEQFF. CDR3 coding DNA: TGTGCCAGCAGCTCGCGGGGGGGAAGGGGCTCCTACAATGAGCAGTTCTTC.

The chain combines TRBV2 with TRBJ2-2; TRBD2 aligns across 11 bases. This CDR3 spans 15 amino acids. The V and J ends lost 6 bases and 6 bases, in that order; junction bases with no gene match: 6. Germline V gene data show CDR1 as SNHLY and CDR2 as FYNNEI. CDR3 region: CASRTSGGVAGELFF. DNA of the CDR3: TGTGCCAGCAGAACTAGCGGGGGTGTCGCCGGGGAGCTGTTTTTT. Together with reference TRBV2 and TRBJ2-2, the CDR3 gives the full variable domain: EPEVTQTPSHQVTQMGQEVILRCVPISNHLYFYWYRQILGQKVEFLVSFYNNEISEKSEIFDDQFSVERPDGSNFTLKIRSTKLEDSAMYFCASRTSGGVAGELFFGEGSRLTVL.

CDR3 nucleotide sequence: TGCGCCAGCAGCCAAGAGGCGGGGCTTGGGGCCAACGTCCTGACTTTC. It yields the protein CASSQEAGLGANVLTF. The chain uses TRBV4-1 and TRBJ2-6; a weak D match, TRBD2 (6 bases). Between the trimmed V and J ends, which lost 0 bases and 3 bases, there was a span of 9 bases. The CDR3 contains 16 residues. Germline CDR1 and CDR2: MGHRA and YSYEKL.

The table lists this clone with a few counts. This chain links TRBV5-4 with TRBJ1-1, with a possible D match to TRBD1 (5 bases). Trimming shortened V by 2 bases and J by 0 bases, and 11 bases separated the two germline ends. In germline, CDR1 is SGHNT, CDR2 YYREEE (reference sequence). The CDR3 is 15 amino acids. CDR3 loop: CASSFYWGVNTEAFF. DNA for the CDR3: TGTGCCAGCAGCTTTTATTGGGGCGTGAACACTGAAGCTTTCTTT. Full variable domain (missing parts from reference TRBV5-4 and TRBJ1-1): ETGVTQSPTHLIKTRGQQVTLRCSSQSGHNTVSWYQQALGQGPQFIFQYYREEENGRGNFPPRFSGLQFPNYSSELNVNALELDDSALYLCASSFYWGVNTEAFFGQGTRLTVV.

The V gene is TRBV19, the J gene TRBJ1-5, with 9 bases aligning to TRBD1. The CDR3 runs to 16 residues. Germline assignment: CDR1 LNHDA and CDR2 SQIVND (reference sequence). The V and J ends lost 5 bases and 1 base, in that order; junction bases with no gene match: 6. Written as DNA, the CDR3 is TGTGCCAGTAGTCGATCGGACAGGGGAAGCAATCAGCCCCAGCATTTT. Encoded protein: CASSRSDRGSNQPQHF.

The chain is built from TRBV29-1 and TRBJ1-1, with D uncertain. The germline V and J ends were trimmed by 4 bases and 3 bases, with 12 bases remaining between them. The CDR3 runs 13 residues. Germline V gene data show CDR1 as SQVTM and CDR2 as ANQGSEA. The CDR3 DNA is TGCAGCGTTGTCAACAGCTTTGACACTGAAGCTTTCTTT. Translated: CSVVNSFDTEAFF.

The chain uses TRBV28 and TRBJ1-5; 8 positions agree with TRBD1. This CDR3 spans 17 amino acids. V lost 3 bases, J lost 2 bases, and 9 bases stayed unmatched. The germline V gene has CDR1 MDHEN and CDR2 SYDVKM. The CDR3 protein is CASSFAGQGPGNQPQHF. As DNA, the CDR3 is TGTGCCAGCAGTTTCGCAGGACAGGGACCGGGCAATCAGCCCCAGCATTTT.

DNA for the CDR3: TGTGCCAGCAGCCAAGGGGGGCTACGGTACAATGAGCAGTTCTTC. Its protein is CASSQGGLRYNEQFF. The genes are TRBV4-2 and TRBJ2-1; maybe TRBD1 (6 bases). The V and J ends lost 1 base and 4 bases respectively, with 11 bases between them. The CDR3 loop spans 15 amino acids. The germline gives CDR1 LGHNA, CDR2 YNFKEQ.

The chain combines TRBV10-3 with TRBJ1-2, with 7 bases that match TRBD1. Germline assignment: CDR1 ENHRY and CDR2 SYGVKD. Germline trimming cut 6 bases from V and 2 bases from J; bases unmatched to any gene: 3. The CDR3 length is 13 residues. The CDR3 protein is CAIRGTANYGYTF. The DNA of the CDR3 is TGTGCCATCAGAGGGACAGCCAACTATGGCTACACCTTC.

V gene TRBV19 combines with J gene TRBJ1-5, with a weak D call TRBD1 (5 bases). Germline assignment: CDR1 LNHDA and CDR2 SQIVND (reference sequence). This CDR3 has 15 amino acids. Trimming cost V 5 bases and J 0 bases, with 11 bases left between them. The CDR3 region is CASSPTVNSNQPQHF. CDR3 coding DNA: TGTGCCAGTAGTCCGACAGTGAATAGCAATCAGCCCCAGCATTTT.

The V call is TRBV14, the J call TRBJ2-2, with a weak D call TRBD1 (6 bases). Deletions cut 3 bases from V and 8 bases from J, with 13 bases between. There are 14 residues in the CDR3. Per the germline V gene, CDR1 is SGHDN and CDR2 is FVKESK. DNA for the CDR3: TGTGCCAGCAGCCAGTTGACAGGTCGGGGGGAGCTGTTTTTT. It yields the protein CASSQLTGRGELFF.

The chain recombines TRBV6-6 with TRBJ2-1; the match to TRBD1 covers 9 bases. Trimming took 2 bases from V and 5 from J; bases not matched to a gene: 7. Germline V gene data show CDR1 as MNHNY and CDR2 as SVGAGI (reference sequence). The CDR3 runs to 16 residues. The CDR3 reads CASSYHRDRVNNEQFF. The CDR3 bases are TGTGCCAGCAGTTACCACCGGGACAGGGTAAACAATGAGCAGTTCTTC.